The 31 T cell receptor beta chains in this list originate from one sample, sequenced in a study of CXCR3-negative and CXCR3-positive naive CD8 T cells. The libraries of TRB cDNA were prepared using 5' RACE with UMI labels. TCRdb re-analyzed the 5' RACE reads; it lists each CDR3 protein once, without DNA. This sample's table reports roughly 130,000 distinct CDR3 sequences. Whole-study results and caveats: Relative to CXCR3-negative naive cells, CXCR3-positive naive cells had more hydrophobic TRB CDR3s.

Their antigens are not known. Sequenced material: naive CXCR3+ CD8+ T cells from blood. Described subset: CD45RO-CCR7+CD27+CD95- naive CD8+ T cells expressing CXCR3 (TNR3+). These receptor sequences come from a human donor in good health. Some clones in this sample may be carry-over from other donors' samples.

The rearrangement links TRBV5-8 to TRBJ2-1; TCRdb gives TRBD1 as the D gene, but with no DNA this cannot be confirmed. CDR1 SGHTS and CDR2 YDEGEE come from the germline V gene. The CDR3 extends over 16 amino acids. The CDR3 reads CASSLWTGDSYNEQFF. Drawing the rest from reference TRBV5-8 and TRBJ2-1, the complete variable domain is EAGVTQSPTHLIKTRGQQATLRCSPISGHTSVYWYQQALGLGLQFLLWYDEGEERNRGNFPPRFSGRQFPNYSSELNVNALELEDSALYLCASSLWTGDSYNEQFFGPGTRLTVL.

The chain couples TRBV29-1 to TRBJ1-2. The CDR3 loop spans 11 amino acids. Germline V CDR1 and CDR2: SQVTM, ANQGSEA. The CDR3 spells CSVLGTIGYTF.

V usage is TRBV2 and J usage is TRBJ1-1. Germline V gene data show CDR1 as SNHLY and CDR2 as FYNNEI. There are 13 residues in the CDR3. The CDR3 spells CASSEGVNTEAFF.

CDR3 in amino acids: CASSSWTDTFYGYTF. This chain links TRBV7-2 with TRBJ1-2. The V gene's germline CDR1 is SGHTA and CDR2 FQGNSA. This CDR3 has 15 amino acids.

The gene calls are TRBV29-1 and TRBJ2-2; as DNA is missing, the TRBD1 call by TCRdb cannot be tested. This CDR3 is built from 14 residues. Germline V gives CDR1 SQVTM, CDR2 ANQGSEA. The CDR3 region is CSVLDRGKAGELFF.

The V call is TRBV11-2, the J call TRBJ1-1; the TCRdb D gene call, TRBD1, has no DNA to confirm it. The CDR3 runs to 16 residues. The germline gives CDR1 SGHAT, CDR2 FQNNGV. This CDR3 is CASSLEYAGRNTEASF. Complete variable domain (other parts from reference TRBV11-2 and TRBJ1-1): EAGVAQSPRYKIIEKRQSVAFWCNPISGHATLYWYQQILGQGPKLLIQFQNNGVVDDSQLPKDRFSAERLKGVDSTLKIQPAKLEDSAVYLCASSLEYAGRNTEASFGQGTRLTVV.

The chain is built from TRBV6-1 and TRBJ2-7; TCRdb's D gene call, TRBD1, goes unchecked for lack of DNA. The CDR3 extends over 17 amino acids. Germline V gene sequence: CDR1 MNHNS, CDR2 SASEGT. The CDR3 loop reads CASSEAGSGGRAVEQYF.

CDR3 sequence: CASSMGLAGEDEQFF. The genes are TRBV7-7 and TRBJ2-1; the D call from TCRdb, TRBD2, cannot be confirmed without DNA. The germline gives CDR1 SSHAT, CDR2 FNYEAQ (reference sequence). This CDR3 comprises 15 residues.

The chain combines TRBV7-3 with TRBJ1-2; there is no DNA to check the TCRdb D call of TRBD1. This CDR3 contains 16 residues. Germline lookup yields CDR1 SGHTA and CDR2 FQGTGA. The CDR3: CASSSRTGGSQYGYTF.

The chain recombines TRBV12-3 or TRBV12-4 with TRBJ1-1; the TCRdb D gene call, TRBD1, has no DNA to confirm it. This CDR3 contains 13 residues. CDR3 in amino acids: CASSWDRGSEAFF.

The chain employs TRBV5-1 and TRBJ1-1; lacking DNA, the TRBD1 call made by TCRdb goes unchecked. This CDR3 is 12 amino acids long. CDR1 is SGHRS and CDR2 is YFSETQ in the germline V gene. The CDR3 is CASSLSGYEAFF.

The CDR3 reads CASSSGGPNTEAFF. The J gene is TRBJ1-1, the V gene TRBV7-3. This CDR3 contains 14 residues. Germline CDR1 and CDR2: SGHTA and FQGTGA.

The V and J genes are TRBV6-1 and TRBJ2-5; the D call of TRBD1 rests on TCRdb alone, since no DNA is present to check it. The CDR3 is made up of 16 amino acids. CDR1 is MNHNS, CDR2 SASEGT, per germline. CDR3 sequence: CASKREDRNLQETQYF.

This chain joins TRBV4-1 and TRBJ2-1. This CDR3 region has 15 residues. Germline V CDR1 and CDR2: MGHRA, YSYEKL. The CDR3 loop reads CASSLGITPGNEQFF.

The chain combines TRBV7-8 with TRBJ2-5; TCRdb's D gene call, TRBD1, goes unchecked for lack of DNA. The germline CDR1 and CDR2 sequences are SGHVS and FQNEAQ. The CDR3 totals 14 residues. This CDR3 reads CASSLSGGQETQYF.

This chain connects TRBV4-3 to TRBJ2-5; the D gene TCRdb calls, TRBD1, cannot be checked with no DNA. The germline gives CDR1 LGHNA, CDR2 YSLEER. The CDR3 is 15 residues long. The CDR3 sequence is CASSQVLDRGETQYF.

V and J are TRBV7-9 and TRBJ1-1. The length of the CDR3 is 15 residues. CDR1 and CDR2 (germline): SEHNR, FQNEAQ (reference sequence). The CDR3 sequence is CASSLFVGLDTEAFF.

The genes are TRBV27 and TRBJ1-5; TCRdb lists TRBD1, though no DNA is available to test this call. The CDR3 sequence is 14 residues long. Looked up from germline, CDR1 is MNHEY and CDR2 is SMNVEV (reference sequence). This CDR3 is CASSLVAGNQPQHF.

The chain carries TRBV29-1 and TRBJ2-7; as DNA is missing, the TRBD1 call by TCRdb cannot be tested. Germline values: CDR1 SQVTM, CDR2 ANQGSEA. The CDR3 extends over 13 amino acids. CDR3 sequence reads: CSPRTEKSYEQYF.

This sequence joins TRBV12-3 or TRBV12-4 and TRBJ1-1; TCRdb gives TRBD1 as the D gene, but with no DNA this cannot be confirmed. This CDR3 spans 12 amino acids. This CDR3 is CASSHQGREAFF.

The chain combines TRBV12-3 or TRBV12-4 with TRBJ2-3; the TCRdb D gene call, TRBD2, has no DNA to confirm it. The CDR3 totals 15 residues. The CDR3 sequence is CASSPLAGATDTQYF.

V usage is TRBV19 and J usage is TRBJ2-1; TCRdb outputs TRBD2, but without DNA this stays unchecked. Per germline, CDR1 LNHDA and CDR2 SQIVND (reference sequence). The CDR3 is made up of 15 amino acids. The CDR3 sequence: CASTLGLAGYNEQFF.

V gene TRBV6-1 combines with J gene TRBJ2-1; the TCRdb D gene call, TRBD2, has no DNA to confirm it. Germline V CDR1 and CDR2: MNHNS, SASEGT. The CDR3 loop spans 15 amino acids. This CDR3 reads CASGGGGAFYNEQFF.

This chain joins TRBV19 and TRBJ2-1. The CDR3 runs to 13 residues. Germline lookup yields CDR1 LNHDA and CDR2 SQIVND (reference sequence). This CDR3 is CASSIIRDNEQFF.

This chain connects TRBV15 to TRBJ2-7; TCRdb's D gene call, TRBD2, goes unchecked for lack of DNA. Germline V lookup: CDR1 LNHNV, CDR2 YYDKDF (reference sequence). This CDR3 has 15 residues. The CDR3 here is CATSTTGTVSYEQYF.

V usage is TRBV12-3 or TRBV12-4 and J usage is TRBJ2-5; TCRdb's D gene call, TRBD2, goes unchecked for lack of DNA. The CDR3 has 16 residues. This CDR3 is CASSFTGLAGLETQYF.

V is TRBV12-3 or TRBV12-4 and J is TRBJ2-5; no DNA is available, so the TRBD2 call from TCRdb remains unchecked. CDR3 length: 16 residues. The CDR3 reads CASSSGLAGLAETQYF.

This chain uses TRBV29-1 with TRBJ2-6; TCRdb names TRBD1, which stays unverified in the absence of DNA. Germline CDR1 reads SQVTM; CDR2 reads ANQGSEA. The CDR3 is 18 amino acids. CDR3 residues: CSVESLSGAISGANVLTF.

The chain links TRBV4-3 to TRBJ2-3; TCRdb calls TRBD1, which cannot be checked without DNA. This CDR3 is built from 17 residues. In germline, CDR1 is LGHNA, CDR2 YSLEER. This CDR3 is CASSQDPGTGDTDTQYF.

The chain couples TRBV28 to TRBJ2-7; without DNA, the TCRdb call of TRBD2 cannot be checked. This CDR3 is 15 amino acids long. The germline CDR1 and CDR2 sequences are MDHEN and SYDVKM. This CDR3 is CASSPPGLGEYEQYF.

The J gene is TRBJ2-7, the V gene TRBV12-3 or TRBV12-4; the D call of TRBD1 rests on TCRdb alone, since no DNA is present to check it. This CDR3 comprises 15 residues. The CDR3 reads CASSQALDIHYEQYF.